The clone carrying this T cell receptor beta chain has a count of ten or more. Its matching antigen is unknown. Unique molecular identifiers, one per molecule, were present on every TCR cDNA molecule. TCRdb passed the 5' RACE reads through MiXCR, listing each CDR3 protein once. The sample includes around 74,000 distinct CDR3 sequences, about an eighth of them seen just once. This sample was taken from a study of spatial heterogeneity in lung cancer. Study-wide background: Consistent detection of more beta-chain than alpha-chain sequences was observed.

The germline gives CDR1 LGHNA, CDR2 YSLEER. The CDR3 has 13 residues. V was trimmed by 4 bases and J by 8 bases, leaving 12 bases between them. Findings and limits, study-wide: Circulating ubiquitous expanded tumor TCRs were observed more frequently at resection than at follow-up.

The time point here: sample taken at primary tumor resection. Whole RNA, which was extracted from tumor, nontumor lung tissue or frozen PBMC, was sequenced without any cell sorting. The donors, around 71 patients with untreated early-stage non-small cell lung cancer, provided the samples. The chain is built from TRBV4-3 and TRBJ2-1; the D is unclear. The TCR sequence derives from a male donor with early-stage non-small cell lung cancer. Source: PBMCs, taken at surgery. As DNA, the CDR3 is TGCGCCAGCAGCCCCTCGTGGGTGGATGAGCAGTTCTTC. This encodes CASSPSWVDEQFF.